In this sample, the clone carrying this T cell receptor (beta chain) turned up once. The antigen is not known. Authors' analysis steps: For the immunoSEQ data, sequences were junction-only without quality scores, so filtering differed. Produced via immunoSEQ multiplex PCR; TCRdb's table is partial and in-frame only. V, J and clone size were drawn from that table, and D and trimming were deduced from the DNA. The sample gives about 2.4 million clones, approximately 93% of which show up once; around 0.37% is in the top ten. Looked up from germline, CDR1 is MDHEN and CDR2 is SYDVKM. This CDR3 contains 10 residues. This sample is part of a study of shared clonotypes between healthy human individuals. Study-level results: The rarefaction results pointed to incomplete sorted-subset sequencing despite large depth. Across four donors, naive CD4 shared around 5%, naive CD8 more than 3%, memory CD4 over 2%, memory CD8 0.35% to 0.5%. The generation probabilities recorded for non-shared clonotypes fell below those of clonotypes shared by all four donors.

The clonotype originates from a man younger than 35 in good health. Some clones in this sample may be carry-over from other donors' samples. The material sequenced was naive CD4+ T cells from PBMCs. The subset denotes: CD45RA+ positively selected. The J gene is TRBJ2-5, the V gene TRBV28; no clear D. The better agreement between TRBJ2-7 and the DNA end casts doubt on the J call. The CDR3: CASGSYEQYF. For the CDR3, the DNA is TGTGCCAGCGGGTCATACGAGCAGTACTTC.